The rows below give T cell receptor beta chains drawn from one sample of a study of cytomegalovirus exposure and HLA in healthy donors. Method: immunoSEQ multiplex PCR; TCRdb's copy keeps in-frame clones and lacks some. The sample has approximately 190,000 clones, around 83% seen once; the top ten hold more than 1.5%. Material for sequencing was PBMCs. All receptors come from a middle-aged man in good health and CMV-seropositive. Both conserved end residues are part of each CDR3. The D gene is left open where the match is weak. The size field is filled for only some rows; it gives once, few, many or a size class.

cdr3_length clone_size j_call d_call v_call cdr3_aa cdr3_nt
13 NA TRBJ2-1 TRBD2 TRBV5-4 CASSQGLANEQFF TGTGCCAGCAGCCAGGGACTAGCCAATGAGCAGTTCTTC
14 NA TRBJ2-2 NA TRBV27 CASSPQGGTGELFF TGTGCCAGCTCACCGCAGGGCGGCACCGGGGAGCTGTTTTTT
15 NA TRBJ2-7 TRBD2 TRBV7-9 CSSSPPSGGRYEQYF TGTTCCAGCAGCCCTCCCAGCGGGGGCCGGTACGAGCAGTACTTC
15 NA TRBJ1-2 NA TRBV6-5 CASNRQGKSNYGYTF TGTGCCAGCAATAGGCAGGGGAAGTCTAACTATGGCTACACCTTC
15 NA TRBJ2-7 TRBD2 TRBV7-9 CASTSRLAGAYEQYF TGTGCCAGCACCTCCAGACTAGCGGGGGCCTACGAGCAGTACTTC
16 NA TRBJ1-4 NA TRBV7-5 CVRSLGGGGQDEKLFF TGTGTCAGAAGCTTGGGAGGTGGCGGGCAAGATGAAAAACTGTTTTTT
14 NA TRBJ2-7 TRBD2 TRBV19 CASSIQGLASEQYF TGTGCCAGTAGTATCCAGGGACTAGCATCCGAGCAGTACTTC
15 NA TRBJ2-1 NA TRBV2 CASSAERSSYNEQFF TGTGCCAGCAGTGCTGAGCGGAGCTCCTACAATGAGCAGTTCTTC
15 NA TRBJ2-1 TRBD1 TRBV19 CASRSTGTGVGEQFF TGTGCCAGTAGGAGCACCGGGACAGGGGTAGGTGAGCAGTTCTTC
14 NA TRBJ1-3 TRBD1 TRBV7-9 CASSFDRGRNTIYF TGTGCCAGCAGCTTCGACAGGGGACGAAACACCATATATTTT
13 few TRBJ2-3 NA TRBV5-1 CASRLDSADTQYF TGCGCCAGCAGGTTAGACTCGGCAGATACGCAGTATTTT
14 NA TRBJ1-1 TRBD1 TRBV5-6 CASSQPGTDLVAFF TGTGCCAGCAGCCAGCCGGGGACAGACCTTGTGGCTTTCTTT
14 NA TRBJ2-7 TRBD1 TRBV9 CASSPGQVQIEQYF TGTGCCAGCAGCCCGGGACAGGTACAAATCGAGCAGTACTTC
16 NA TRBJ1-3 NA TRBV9 CASSAHLPGAGNTIYF TGTGCCAGCAGCGCCCATCTTCCCGGGGCTGGAAACACCATATATTTT
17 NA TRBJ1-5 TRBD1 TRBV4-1 CASSQDPGTGGEKPQHF TGCGCCAGCAGCCAAGACCCCGGGACAGGCGGTGAGAAGCCCCAGCATTTT
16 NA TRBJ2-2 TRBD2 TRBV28 CASSRSAGVSTGELFF TGTGCCAGCAGCCGAAGCGCGGGAGTCTCTACCGGGGAGCTGTTTTTT
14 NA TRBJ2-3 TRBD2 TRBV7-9 CASRLAGGTDTQYF TGTGCCAGCAGACTAGCGGGGGGCACAGATACGCAGTATTTT
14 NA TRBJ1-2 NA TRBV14 CASSHSGSYYGYTF TGTGCCAGCAGCCACAGCGGGTCCTACTATGGCTACACCTTC
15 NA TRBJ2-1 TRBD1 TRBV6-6 CASSYGHRGLDEQFF TGTGCCAGCAGTTACGGTCACAGGGGGTTAGATGAGCAGTTCTTC
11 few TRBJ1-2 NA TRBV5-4 CASSGDWGYTF TGTGCCAGCAGCGGGGACTGGGGCTACACCTTC
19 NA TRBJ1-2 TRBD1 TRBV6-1 CASSELKLSGTGRLAGYTF TGTGCCAGCAGTGAGCTCAAGCTTTCCGGGACAGGGCGGCTCGCAGGCTACACCTTC
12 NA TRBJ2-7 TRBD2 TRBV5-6 CASSLGLAGWYF TGTGCCAGCAGCTTGGGACTAGCGGGATGGTACTTC
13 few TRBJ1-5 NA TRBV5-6 CASSMGPAQPQHF TGTGCCAGCAGCATGGGGCCCGCTCAGCCCCAGCATTTT
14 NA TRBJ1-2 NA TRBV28 CASSLRLQGYGYTF TGTGCCAGCAGTTTAAGACTACAGGGCTATGGCTACACCTTC
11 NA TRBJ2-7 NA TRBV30 CAWSPNSEQYF TGTGCCTGGAGTCCCAACTCCGAGCAGTACTTC
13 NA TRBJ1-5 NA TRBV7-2 CASSPTQGSPQHF TGTGCCAGCAGCCCCACACAGGGATCCCCCCAGCATTTT
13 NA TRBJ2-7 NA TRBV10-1 CASSESRSTGRYF TGCGCCAGCAGTGAGTCGAGGTCCACCGGGAGGTACTTC
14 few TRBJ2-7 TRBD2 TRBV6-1 CASRLAGASYEQYF TGTGCCAGCAGACTAGCGGGAGCCTCCTACGAGCAGTACTTC
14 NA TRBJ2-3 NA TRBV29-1 CSVEGGKGADTQYF TGCAGCGTTGAAGGAGGAAAAGGGGCAGATACGCAGTATTTT
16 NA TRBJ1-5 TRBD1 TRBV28 CASSHDRGPGNQPQHF TGTGCCAGCAGTCACGACAGGGGGCCGGGAAATCAGCCCCAGCATTTT
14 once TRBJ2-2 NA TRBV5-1 CASRSLEVTGELFF TGCGCCAGCAGGAGTCTTGAGGTCACCGGGGAGCTGTTTTTT
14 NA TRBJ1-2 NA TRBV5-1 CASSLSGMNYGYTF TGCGCCAGCAGCTTGTCAGGAATGAACTATGGCTACACCTTC
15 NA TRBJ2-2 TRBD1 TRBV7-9 CASSPLGTAAGELFF TGTGCCAGCAGCCCCCTTGGGACAGCGGCCGGGGAGCTGTTTTTT
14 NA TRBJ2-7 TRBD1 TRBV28 CASSTRQGAHEQYF TGTGCCAGCAGTACCAGACAGGGGGCCCACGAGCAGTACTTC
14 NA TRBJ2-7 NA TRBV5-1 CASTVGQRGYEQYF TGCGCCAGCACCGTCGGACAGCGGGGCTACGAGCAGTACTTC
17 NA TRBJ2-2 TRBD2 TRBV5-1 CASSLPPSFGRTGELFF TGCGCCAGCAGCTTGCCCCCCTCCTTCGGGAGGACCGGGGAGCTGTTTTTT
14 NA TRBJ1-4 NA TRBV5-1 CASSPRTSGEKLFF TGCGCCAGCAGCCCCCGTACCTCGGGAGAAAAACTGTTTTTT
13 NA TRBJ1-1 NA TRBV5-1 CASSLKQGTEAFF TGCGCCAGCAGCCTAAAACAGGGCACTGAAGCTTTCTTT
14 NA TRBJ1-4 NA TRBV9 CASSVKGANEKLFF TGTGCCAGCAGCGTGAAGGGGGCTAATGAAAAACTGTTTTTT
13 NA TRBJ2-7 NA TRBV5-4 CASSSGLDKEQYF TGTGCCAGCAGCTCCGGACTCGACAAGGAGCAGTACTTC
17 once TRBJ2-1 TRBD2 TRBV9 CASSVGAGGSSYNEQFF TGTGCCAGCAGCGTAGGCGCGGGAGGGAGCTCCTACAATGAGCAGTTCTTC
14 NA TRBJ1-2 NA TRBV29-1 CSALERTRNYGYTF TGCAGCGCCCTGGAGCGGACCAGAAACTATGGCTACACCTTC
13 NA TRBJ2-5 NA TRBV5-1 CASKQGIQETQYF TGCGCCAGCAAGCAGGGTATCCAAGAGACCCAGTACTTC
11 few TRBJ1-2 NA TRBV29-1 CSVGQNYGYTF TGCAGCGTTGGGCAGAACTATGGCTACACCTTC
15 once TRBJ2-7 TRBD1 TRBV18 CASSRVRQGASEQYF TGTGCCAGCTCACGGGTGCGACAGGGGGCTTCCGAGCAGTACTTC
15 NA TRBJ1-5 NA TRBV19 CASTSILGSNQPQHF TGTGCCAGTACCAGTATCCTCGGGAGCAATCAGCCCCAGCATTTT
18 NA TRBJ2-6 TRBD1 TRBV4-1 CASSQENRGLAGANVLTF TGCGCCAGCAGCCAAGAAAACAGGGGGCTCGCTGGGGCCAACGTCCTGACTTTC
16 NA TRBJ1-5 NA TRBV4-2 CASSPAGAGSNQPQHF TGTGCCAGCAGCCCAGCGGGGGCAGGGAGCAATCAGCCCCAGCATTTT
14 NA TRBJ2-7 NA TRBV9 CASSVGNQEREQYF TGTGCCAGCAGCGTAGGGAATCAGGAACGCGAGCAGTACTTC
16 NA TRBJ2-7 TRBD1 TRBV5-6 CASSFPRGTGGPEQYF TGTGCCAGCAGCTTTCCCCGCGGGACAGGGGGACCCGAGCAGTACTTC
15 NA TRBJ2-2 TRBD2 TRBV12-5 CASGFLAGATGELFF TGTGCTAGTGGTTTCTTAGCGGGAGCCACCGGGGAGCTGTTTTTT
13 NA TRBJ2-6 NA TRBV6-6 CATRTSGANGLTF TGTGCCACCAGGACCTCTGGGGCCAACGGCCTGACTTTC
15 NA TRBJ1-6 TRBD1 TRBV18 CASSPGTGINSPLHF TGTGCCAGCTCACCCGGGACAGGGATTAATTCACCCCTCCACTTT
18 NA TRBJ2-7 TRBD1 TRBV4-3 CASSQNLPPDRGRSEQYF TGCGCCAGCAGCCAGAACCTACCTCCGGACAGGGGGCGCAGCGAGCAGTACTTC
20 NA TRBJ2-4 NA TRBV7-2 CASSLAWPGEGTRDKNIQYF TGTGCCAGCAGCTTAGCCTGGCCAGGGGAAGGCACCCGGGACAAAAACATTCAGTACTTC